This T cell receptor beta chain is from a study of blood T cells in healthy people across ages. Turning to the study itself: Every two T cells gave about one barcoded beta molecule via template switching.

In terms of origin and age, donors were healthy Caucasian individuals from Russia aged roughly 6 to 95. This clonotype has ten or more counts. Primed by a sample-barcoded 5' primer and a J-beta primer mix, a second PCR proceeded for roughly 7 to 11 cycles. Tagging of each cDNA molecule was performed by a template-switch adaptor with 12 random nucleotides. TCRdb processed the 5' RACE reads anew with MiXCR; each CDR3 protein has one entry. Here the sample spans 500,000 to 700,000 distinct CDR3 sequences, approximately 30% being singletons. Germline V gene data show CDR1 as SGHRS and CDR2 as YFSETQ. V was clipped by 2 bases and J by 5 bases; unmatched bases: 2. There are 14 residues in the CDR3.

The chain carries TRBV5-1 and TRBJ2-1, with TRBD2 matching 9 bases. The sample consisted of blood. The receptor was isolated from a woman older than 75 in good health. The CDR3 bases are TGCGCCAGCAGCTTTAGCGGGGGTGACAATGAGCAGTTCTTC. This translates into CASSFSGGDNEQFF.